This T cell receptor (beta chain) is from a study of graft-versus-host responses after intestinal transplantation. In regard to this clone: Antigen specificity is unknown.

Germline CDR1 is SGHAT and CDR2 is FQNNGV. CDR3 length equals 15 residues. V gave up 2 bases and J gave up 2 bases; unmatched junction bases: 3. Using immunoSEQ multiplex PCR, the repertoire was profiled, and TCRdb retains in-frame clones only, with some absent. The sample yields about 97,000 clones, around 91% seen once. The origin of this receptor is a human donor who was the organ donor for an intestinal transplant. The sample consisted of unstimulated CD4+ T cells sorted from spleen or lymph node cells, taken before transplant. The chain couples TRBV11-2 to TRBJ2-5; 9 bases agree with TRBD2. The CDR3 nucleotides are TGTGCCAGCAGCTTAAGGCTAGCGGGGCAAGAGACCCAGTACTTC. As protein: CASSLRLAGQETQYF.